The 8 T cell receptor beta chains reported below all come from one sample, sequenced in a study of tumor-infiltrating lymphocytes in localized non-small cell lung cancer. Profiling relied on immunoSEQ multiplex PCR, and the TCRdb table lists in-frame clones only, not all of them. The sample lists around 15,000 clones, 69% occurring once. The sequencing sample was made of lung tumor tissue. The receptors were sampled from a human donor with non-small cell lung cancer.

In its sample, this clone was seen a few times. The chain joins TRBV9 to TRBJ2-1, with 10 bases aligning to TRBD2. With V trimmed by 4 bases and J by 5 bases, 18 bases remained unmatched. Germline CDR1 and CDR2: SGDLS and YYNGEE. CDR3 length: 19 residues. CDR3 in amino acids: CASSHNVFASGGLNNEQFF. The CDR3 DNA sequence: TGTGCCAGCAGCCATAACGTATTTGCTAGCGGGGGCCTAAACAATGAGCAGTTCTTC.

This clone turned up a few times. The rearrangement uses TRBV5-1 and TRBJ2-3; D is perhaps TRBD2 (5 bases). Trimming took off 0 bases at V and 0 bases at J, with 8 bases between the two ends. This CDR3 is 15 amino acids long. Germline loops: CDR1 SGHRS, CDR2 YFSETQ. The chain's CDR3 is CASSLGGSSTDTQYF. CDR3 in DNA: TGCGCCAGCAGCTTGGGCGGGTCAAGCACAGATACGCAGTATTTT. The entire variable domain, with the rest obtained from reference TRBV5-1 and TRBJ2-3, is as follows: KAGVTQTPRYLIKTRGQQVTLSCSPISGHRSVSWYQQTPGQGLQFLFEYFSETQRNKGNFPGRFSGRQFSNSRSEMNVSTLELGDSALYLCASSLGGSSTDTQYFGPGTRLTVL.

There are a few counts of this clone. The J gene is TRBJ2-3, the V gene TRBV5-1; TRBD2 aligns across 9 bases. Losses at the gene ends were 5 bases for V and 0 bases for J; bases not matched to a gene: 4. Germline V gene sequence: CDR1 SGHRS, CDR2 YFSETQ. The CDR3 has 15 amino acids. The chain's CDR3 is CASSMTSGSTDTQYF. The CDR3 DNA sequence: TGCGCCAGCAGTATGACTAGCGGTAGCACAGATACGCAGTATTTT. Filled out from reference TRBV5-1 and TRBJ2-3, the complete variable domain reads KAGVTQTPRYLIKTRGQQVTLSCSPISGHRSVSWYQQTPGQGLQFLFEYFSETQRNKGNFPGRFSGRQFSNSRSEMNVSTLELGDSALYLCASSMTSGSTDTQYFGPGTRLTVL.

This rearrangement joins TRBV27 to TRBJ2-7; perhaps TRBD1 as D (6 bases). This CDR3 is built from 15 residues. Germline CDR1 MNHEY, CDR2 SMNVEV (reference sequence). V lost 4 bases and J lost 2, with 15 bases in between. CDR3 nucleotide sequence: TGTGCCAGCAGTTCCGGGACACCTTTACCCTACGAGCAGTACTTC. Translation: CASSSGTPLPYEQYF.

CDR3 coding DNA: TGTGCCAGCAGCTTAGAAAATAGCGGGAGATCGGTGAAGACCCAGTACTTC. Translation: CASSLENSGRSVKTQYF. The chain employs TRBV7-2 and TRBJ2-5; 9 nucleotides line up with TRBD2. The germline CDR1 and CDR2 sequences are SGHTA and FQGNSA. V was pared by 1 base and J by 6 bases, with 12 bases of the junction left unmatched. CDR3 length: 17 amino acids. The complete variable domain, with remaining parts taken from reference TRBV7-2 and TRBJ2-5, reads GAGVSQSPSNKVTEKGKDVELRCDPISGHTALYWYRQSLGQGLEFLIYFQGNSAPDKSGLPSDRFSAERTGGSVSTLTIQRTQQEDSAVYLCASSLENSGRSVKTQYFGPGTRLLVL.

The rearrangement uses TRBV9 and TRBJ1-4; TRBD1 is a possible D gene (5 bases). The V end was cut by 0 bases, the J end by 0 bases, with 6 bases between. The germline V gene encodes CDR1 SGDLS and CDR2 YYNGEE. The CDR3 runs to 15 residues. The CDR3 here is CASSVEGTTNEKLFF. Here the CDR3 DNA reads TGTGCCAGCAGCGTAGAGGGGACAACTAATGAAAAACTGTTTTTT. The whole variable domain, filled in from reference TRBV9 and TRBJ1-4, reads DSGVTQTPKHLITATGQRVTLRCSPRSGDLSVYWYQQSLDQGLQFLIQYYNGEERAKGNILERFSAQQFPDLHSELNLSSLELGDSALYFCASSVEGTTNEKLFFGSGTQLSVL.

The chain has TRBV5-1 and TRBJ1-2; D call uncertain. Germline CDR1 reads SGHRS; CDR2 reads YFSETQ. V shed 0 bases and J shed 0 bases, with 6 bases lying between them. CDR3 length equals 14 residues. The CDR3 DNA reads TGCGCCAGCAGCTTGGTTCACACTAACTATGGCTACACCTTC. Amino acids: CASSLVHTNYGYTF.

V usage is TRBV5-8 and J usage is TRBJ2-3; TRBD2 might be the D (5 bases). This CDR3 has 13 residues. In germline, CDR1 is SGHTS, CDR2 YDEGEE. V lost 4 bases, J lost 6 bases, and 12 bases lay in between. The CDR3 DNA is TGTGCCAGCAGCATCCCGGGGTTGGATACGCAGTATTTT. Translated, it gives CASSIPGLDTQYF.